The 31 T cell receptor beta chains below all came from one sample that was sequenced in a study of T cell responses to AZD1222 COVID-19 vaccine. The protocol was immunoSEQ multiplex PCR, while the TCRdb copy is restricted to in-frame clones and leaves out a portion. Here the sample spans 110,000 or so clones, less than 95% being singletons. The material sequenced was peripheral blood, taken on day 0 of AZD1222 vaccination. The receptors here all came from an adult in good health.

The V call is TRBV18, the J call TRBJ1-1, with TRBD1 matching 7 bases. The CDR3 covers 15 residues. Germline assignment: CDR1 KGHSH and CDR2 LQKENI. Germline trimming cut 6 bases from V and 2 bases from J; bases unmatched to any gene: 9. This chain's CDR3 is CASSELGQANTEAFF. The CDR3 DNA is TGTGCCAGCTCCGAACTCGGACAGGCCAACACTGAAGCTTTCTTT.

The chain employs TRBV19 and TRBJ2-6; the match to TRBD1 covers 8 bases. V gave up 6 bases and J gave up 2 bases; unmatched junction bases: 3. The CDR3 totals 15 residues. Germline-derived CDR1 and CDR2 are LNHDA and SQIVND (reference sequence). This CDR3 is CASSDRGTGANVLTF. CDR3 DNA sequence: TGTGCCAGTAGCGACAGGGGTACTGGGGCCAACGTCCTGACTTTC.

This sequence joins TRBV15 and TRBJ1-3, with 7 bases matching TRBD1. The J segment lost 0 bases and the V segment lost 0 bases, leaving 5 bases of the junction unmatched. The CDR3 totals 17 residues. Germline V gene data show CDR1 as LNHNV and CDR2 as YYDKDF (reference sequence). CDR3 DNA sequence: TGTGCCACCAGCAGAGACAGGACAGGACCCTCTGGAAACACCATATATTTT. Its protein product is CATSRDRTGPSGNTIYF.

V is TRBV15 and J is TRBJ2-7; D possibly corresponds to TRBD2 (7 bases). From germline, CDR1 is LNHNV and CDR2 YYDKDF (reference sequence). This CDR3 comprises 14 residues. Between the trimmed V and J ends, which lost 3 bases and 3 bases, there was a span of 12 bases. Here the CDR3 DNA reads TGTGCCACCAGCAGTCGGGGGGCGGACTACGAGCAGTACTTC. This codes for CATSSRGADYEQYF.

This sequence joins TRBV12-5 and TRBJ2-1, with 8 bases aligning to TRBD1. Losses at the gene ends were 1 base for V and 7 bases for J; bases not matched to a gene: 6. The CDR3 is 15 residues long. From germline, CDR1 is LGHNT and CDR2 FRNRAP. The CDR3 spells CASGLGTGNKNEQFF. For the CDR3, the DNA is TGTGCTAGTGGTTTGGGGACAGGGAATAAGAATGAGCAGTTCTTC.

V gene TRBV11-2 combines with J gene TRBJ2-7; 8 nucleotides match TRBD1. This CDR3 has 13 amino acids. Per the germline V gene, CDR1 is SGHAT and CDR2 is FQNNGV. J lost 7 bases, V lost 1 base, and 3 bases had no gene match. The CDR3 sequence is CASSLGTGWEQYF. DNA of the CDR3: TGTGCCAGCAGCTTAGGGACAGGGTGGGAGCAGTACTTC.

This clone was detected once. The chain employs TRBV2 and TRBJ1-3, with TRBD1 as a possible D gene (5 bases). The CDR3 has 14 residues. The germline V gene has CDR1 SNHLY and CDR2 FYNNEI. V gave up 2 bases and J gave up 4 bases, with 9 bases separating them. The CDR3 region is CASSETGSGNTIYF. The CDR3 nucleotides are TGTGCCAGCAGTGAAACAGGCTCCGGAAACACCATATATTTT.

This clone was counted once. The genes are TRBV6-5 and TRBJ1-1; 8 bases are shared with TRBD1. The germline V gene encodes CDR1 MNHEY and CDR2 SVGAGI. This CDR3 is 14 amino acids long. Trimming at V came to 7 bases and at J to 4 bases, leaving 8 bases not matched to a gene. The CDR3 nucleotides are TGTGCCAGCACCTCGACAGGGGTTGGCACTGAAGCTTTCTTT. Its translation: CASTSTGVGTEAFF.

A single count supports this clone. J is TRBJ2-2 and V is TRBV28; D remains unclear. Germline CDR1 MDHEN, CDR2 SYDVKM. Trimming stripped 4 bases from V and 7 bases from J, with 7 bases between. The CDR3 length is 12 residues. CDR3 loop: CASSYPYGELFF. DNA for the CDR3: TGTGCCAGCAGTTACCCCTACGGGGAGCTGTTTTTT. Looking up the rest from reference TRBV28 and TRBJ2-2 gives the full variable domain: DVKVTQSSRYLVKRTGEKVFLECVQDMDHENMFWYRQDPGLGLRLIYFSYDVKMKEKGDIPEGYSVSREKKERFSLILESASTNQTSMYLCASSYPYGELFFGEGSRLTVL.

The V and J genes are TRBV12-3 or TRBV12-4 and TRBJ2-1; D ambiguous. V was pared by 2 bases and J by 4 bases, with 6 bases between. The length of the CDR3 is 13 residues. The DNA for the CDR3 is TGTGCCAGCAGTTTAAAAGCTTACAATGAGCAGTTCTTC. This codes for CASSLKAYNEQFF.

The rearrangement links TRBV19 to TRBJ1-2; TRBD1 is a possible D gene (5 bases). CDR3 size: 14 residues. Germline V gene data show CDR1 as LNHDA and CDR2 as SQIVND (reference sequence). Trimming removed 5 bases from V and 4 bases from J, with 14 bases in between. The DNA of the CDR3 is TGTGCCAGTAGTTGGGCGGGGGAAAGCTATGGCTACACCTTC. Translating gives CASSWAGESYGYTF.

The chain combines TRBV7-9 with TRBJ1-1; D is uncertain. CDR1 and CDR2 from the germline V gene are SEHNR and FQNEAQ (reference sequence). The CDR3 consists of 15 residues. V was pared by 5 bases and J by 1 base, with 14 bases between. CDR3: CASSPPHNRNTEAFF. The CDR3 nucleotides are TGTGCCAGCAGCCCCCCCCATAACAGGAACACTGAAGCTTTCTTT.

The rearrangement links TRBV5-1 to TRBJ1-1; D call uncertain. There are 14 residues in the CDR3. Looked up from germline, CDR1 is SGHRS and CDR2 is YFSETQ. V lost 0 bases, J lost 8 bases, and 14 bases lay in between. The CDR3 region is CASSLEGRWTEAFF. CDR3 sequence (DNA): TGCGCCAGCAGCTTGGAAGGCAGGTGGACCGAAGCTTTCTTT.

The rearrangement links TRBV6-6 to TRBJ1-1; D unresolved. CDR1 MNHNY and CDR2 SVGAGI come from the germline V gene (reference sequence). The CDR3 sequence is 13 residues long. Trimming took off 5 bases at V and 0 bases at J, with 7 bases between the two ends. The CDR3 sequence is CASSRSVNTEAFF. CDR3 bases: TGTGCCAGCAGTCGATCGGTGAACACTGAAGCTTTCTTT.

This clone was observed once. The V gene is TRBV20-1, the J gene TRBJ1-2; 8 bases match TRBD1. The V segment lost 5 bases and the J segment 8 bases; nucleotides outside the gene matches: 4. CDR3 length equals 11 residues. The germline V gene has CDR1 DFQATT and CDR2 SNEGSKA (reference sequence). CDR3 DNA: TGCAGTGCTGACAGGGGTTTGGGCTACACCTTC. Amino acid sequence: CSADRGLGYTF.

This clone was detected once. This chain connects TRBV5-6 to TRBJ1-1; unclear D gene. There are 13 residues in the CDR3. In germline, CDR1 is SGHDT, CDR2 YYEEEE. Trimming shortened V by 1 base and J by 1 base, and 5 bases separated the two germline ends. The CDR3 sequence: CASSLMGNTEAFF. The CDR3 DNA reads TGTGCCAGCAGCTTGATGGGGAACACTGAAGCTTTCTTT.

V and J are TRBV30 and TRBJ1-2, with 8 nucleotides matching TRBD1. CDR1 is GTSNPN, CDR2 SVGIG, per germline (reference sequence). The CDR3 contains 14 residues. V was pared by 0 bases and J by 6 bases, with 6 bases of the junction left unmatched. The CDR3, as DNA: TGTGCCTGGAGTGTTTCTGGGACAGGTAATGGCTACACCTTC. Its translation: CAWSVSGTGNGYTF.

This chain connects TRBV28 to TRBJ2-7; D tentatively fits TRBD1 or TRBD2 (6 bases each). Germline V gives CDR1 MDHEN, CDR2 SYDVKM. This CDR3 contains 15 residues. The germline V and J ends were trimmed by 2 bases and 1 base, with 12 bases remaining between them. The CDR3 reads CASSLNTGTSYEQYF. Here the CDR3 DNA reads TGTGCCAGCAGTTTAAATACAGGGACTTCCTACGAGCAGTACTTC.

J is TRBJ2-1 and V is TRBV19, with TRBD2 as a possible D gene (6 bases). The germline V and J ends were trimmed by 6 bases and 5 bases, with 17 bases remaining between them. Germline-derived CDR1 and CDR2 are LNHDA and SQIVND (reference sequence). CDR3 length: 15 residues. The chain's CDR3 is CASRRRQGGNNEQFF. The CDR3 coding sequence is TGTGCCAGTAGGCGACGGCAGGGAGGAAACAATGAGCAGTTCTTC.

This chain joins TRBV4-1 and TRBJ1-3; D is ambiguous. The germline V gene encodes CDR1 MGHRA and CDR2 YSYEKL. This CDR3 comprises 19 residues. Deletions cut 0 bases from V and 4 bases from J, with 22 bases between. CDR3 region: CASSQDARPGWVRGNTIYF. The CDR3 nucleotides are TGCGCCAGCAGCCAAGATGCCAGACCCGGGTGGGTAAGAGGAAACACCATATATTTT.

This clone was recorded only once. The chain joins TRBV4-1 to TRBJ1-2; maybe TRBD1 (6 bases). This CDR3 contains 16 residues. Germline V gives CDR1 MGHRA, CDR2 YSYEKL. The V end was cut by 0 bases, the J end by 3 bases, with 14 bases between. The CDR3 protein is CASSQEGQRPDYGYTF. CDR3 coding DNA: TGCGCCAGCAGCCAAGAAGGACAGAGGCCTGACTATGGCTACACCTTC.

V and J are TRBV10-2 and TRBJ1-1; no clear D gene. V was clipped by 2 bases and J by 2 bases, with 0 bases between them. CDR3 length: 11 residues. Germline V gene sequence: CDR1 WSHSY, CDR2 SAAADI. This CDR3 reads CASSENTEAFF. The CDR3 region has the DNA TGCGCCAGCAGTGAGAACACTGAAGCTTTCTTT.

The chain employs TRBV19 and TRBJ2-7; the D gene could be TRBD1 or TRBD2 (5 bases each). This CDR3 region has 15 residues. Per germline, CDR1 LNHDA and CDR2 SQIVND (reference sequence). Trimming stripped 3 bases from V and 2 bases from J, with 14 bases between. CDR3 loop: CASSMGRAPTYEQYF. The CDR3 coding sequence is TGTGCCAGTAGTATGGGACGGGCACCAACCTACGAGCAGTACTTC.

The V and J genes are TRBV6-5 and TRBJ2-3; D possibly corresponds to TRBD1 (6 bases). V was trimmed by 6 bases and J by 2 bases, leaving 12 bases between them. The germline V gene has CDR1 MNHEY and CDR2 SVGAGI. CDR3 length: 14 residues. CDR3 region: CASRLGQTTDTQYF. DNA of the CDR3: TGTGCCAGCAGGTTAGGACAGACCACAGATACGCAGTATTTT.

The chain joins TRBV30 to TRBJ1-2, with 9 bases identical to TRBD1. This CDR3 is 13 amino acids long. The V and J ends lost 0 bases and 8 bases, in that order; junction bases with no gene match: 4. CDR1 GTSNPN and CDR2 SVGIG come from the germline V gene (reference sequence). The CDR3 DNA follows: TGTGCCTGGAGTGTATGGACAGGGGAAGGCTACACCTTC. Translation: CAWSVWTGEGYTF.

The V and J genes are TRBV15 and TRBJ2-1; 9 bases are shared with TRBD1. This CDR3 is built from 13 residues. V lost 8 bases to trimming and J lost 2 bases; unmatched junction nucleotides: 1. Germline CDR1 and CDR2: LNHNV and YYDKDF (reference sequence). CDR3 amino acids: CATGTGTYNEQFF. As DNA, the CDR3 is TGTGCCACCGGGACAGGGACCTACAATGAGCAGTTCTTC.

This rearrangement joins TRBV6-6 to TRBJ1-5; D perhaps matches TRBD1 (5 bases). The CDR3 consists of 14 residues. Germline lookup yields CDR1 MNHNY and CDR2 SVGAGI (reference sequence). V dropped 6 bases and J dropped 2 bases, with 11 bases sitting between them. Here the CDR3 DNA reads TGTGCCAGCAGACCGACGGGGGGCAATCAGCCCCAGCATTTT. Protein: CASRPTGGNQPQHF.

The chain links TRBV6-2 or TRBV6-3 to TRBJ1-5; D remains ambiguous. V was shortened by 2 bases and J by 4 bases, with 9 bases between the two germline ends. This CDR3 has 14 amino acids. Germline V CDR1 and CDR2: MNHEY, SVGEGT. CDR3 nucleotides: TGTGCCAGCAGTTACGGGAGCAGAAATCAGCCCCAGCATTTT. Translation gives CASSYGSRNQPQHF.

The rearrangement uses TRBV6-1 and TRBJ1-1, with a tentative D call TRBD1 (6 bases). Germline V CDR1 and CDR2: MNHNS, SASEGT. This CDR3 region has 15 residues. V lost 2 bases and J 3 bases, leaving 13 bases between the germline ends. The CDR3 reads CASSESRTVDTEAFF. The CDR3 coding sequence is TGTGCCAGCAGTGAAAGTAGGACAGTGGACACTGAAGCTTTCTTT.

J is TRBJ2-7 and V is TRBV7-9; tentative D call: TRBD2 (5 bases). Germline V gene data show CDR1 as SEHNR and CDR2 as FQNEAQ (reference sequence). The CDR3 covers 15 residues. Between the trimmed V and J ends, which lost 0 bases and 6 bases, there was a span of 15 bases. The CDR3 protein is CASSLAEGISGEQYF. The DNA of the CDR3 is TGTGCCAGCAGCTTAGCCGAGGGTATATCGGGCGAGCAGTACTTC. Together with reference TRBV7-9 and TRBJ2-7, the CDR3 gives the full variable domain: DTGVSQNPRHKITKRGQNVTFRCDPISEHNRLYWYRQTLGQGPEFLTYFQNEAQLEKSRLLSDRFSAERPKGSFSTLEIQRTEQGDSAMYLCASSLAEGISGEQYFGPGTRLTVT.

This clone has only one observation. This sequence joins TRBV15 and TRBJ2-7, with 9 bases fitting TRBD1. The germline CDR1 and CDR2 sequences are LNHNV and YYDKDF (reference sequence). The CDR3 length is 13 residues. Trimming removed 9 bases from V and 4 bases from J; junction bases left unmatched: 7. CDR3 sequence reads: CATRQGGRYEQYF. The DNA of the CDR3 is TGTGCCACGCGACAGGGGGGACGGTACGAGCAGTACTTC.